The 28 T cell receptor beta chains listed next were all sequenced from one sample in a study of vaccination and CD4 T cells after COVID-19 (dated by TCRdb to between 2020 and 2023). Antigens for these TCRs are unknown. Receptor libraries were prepared by PCR. The instrument given in TCRdb is Illumina iSeq 100. DNA from cultured CD4+ T cells underwent TCR sequencing with the Oncomine TCR Beta short-read assay at the Johns Hopkins FTIC core. TCRdb reworked the public reads: Q25 trimming with fastp, MiXCR clone assembly, productive beta chains retained. Rows with one shared CDR3 protein collapse into an entry with the most common genes and DNA. In all, the sample holds roughly 4,000 distinct CDR3 sequences, and 71% of those were seen once. The leading ten clones occupy less than 45% of the sample. The sample's treatment or condition label, decoded: roughly ten-day PBMC culture with coronavirus spike peptide pools or control peptides (ViraFEST assay).

Sequenced material: CD4+ T cells from blood, cultured in vitro. The receptors originated from a human donor who had recovered from COVID-19.

The chain couples TRBV29-1 to TRBJ1-1, with a possible D match to TRBD1 (6 bases). The CDR3 loop spans 14 amino acids. The germline V gene encodes CDR1 SQVTM and CDR2 ANQGSEA. Trimming left V 4 bases short and J 1 base short, with 13 bases between. CDR3 region: CSVVWGLRNTEAFF. Here the CDR3 DNA reads TGCAGCGTTGTATGGGGGCTTAGGAACACTGAAGCTTTCTTT.

In this sample, this clonotype is large. This rearrangement joins TRBV6-1 to TRBJ2-7; D possibly corresponds to TRBD2 (5 bases). Looked up from germline, CDR1 is MNHNS and CDR2 is SASEGT. Trimming left V 4 bases short and J 2 bases short, with 15 bases between. CDR3 length: 15 residues. The CDR3 DNA sequence: TGTGCCAGCAGTGGACGGGGTGGGTTGACCTACGAGCAGTACTTC. Its translation: CASSGRGGLTYEQYF.

This clonotype was seen a few times. The chain recombines TRBV12-3 or TRBV12-4 with TRBJ2-7; a weak D match, TRBD2 (5 bases). The CDR3 is 15 residues long. Trimming cost V 8 bases and J 2 bases, with 19 bases left between them. The CDR3 region has the DNA TGTGCCAGCGGTAAGGATCCCGGGGTGCCCTACGAGCAGTACTTC. Amino acids: CASGKDPGVPYEQYF.

The chain joins TRBV10-3 to TRBJ1-6; D is unclear. Germline V gene sequence: CDR1 ENHRY, CDR2 SYGVKD. The CDR3 loop spans 12 amino acids. V lost 2 bases, J lost 9 bases, and 5 bases lay in between. The CDR3 is CAISEGGSPLHF. The DNA of the CDR3 is TGTGCCATCAGTGAGGGTGGTTCACCCCTCCACTTT.

This chain joins TRBV6-5 and TRBJ1-1, with D hard to call. CDR1 is MNHEY and CDR2 is SVGAGI in the germline V gene. V lost 3 bases, J lost 7 bases, and 6 bases lay in between. This CDR3 has 11 amino acids. The CDR3 DNA reads TGTGCCAGCAGTTATTTGGATGAAGCTTTCTTT. As protein: CASSYLDEAFF.

The rearrangement links TRBV20-1 to TRBJ2-5; D unresolved. The V end was cut by 3 bases, the J end by 5 bases, with 13 bases between. The germline gives CDR1 DFQATT, CDR2 SNEGSKA (reference sequence). The CDR3 is 13 amino acids. In DNA, the CDR3 is TGCAGTGCTAGGGGATACCAAGTGGAGACCCAGTACTTC. It translates to CSARGYQVETQYF.

V and J are TRBV6-1 and TRBJ2-5; 12 bases are shared with TRBD2. This CDR3 comprises 14 residues. In germline, CDR1 is MNHNS, CDR2 SASEGT. With V trimmed by 7 bases and J by 5 bases, 5 bases remained unmatched. The CDR3 loop is CASTSGGAGETQYF. The CDR3 DNA follows: TGTGCCAGCACTAGCGGGGGGGCCGGGGAGACCCAGTACTTC.

The chain joins TRBV7-9 to TRBJ2-3; no clear D. V was clipped by 5 bases and J by 1 base, with 4 bases between them. CDR3 length equals 12 residues. CDR1 is SEHNR, CDR2 FQNEAQ, per germline (reference sequence). CDR3 protein: CASSPGTDTQYF. The CDR3 nucleotides are TGTGCCAGCAGCCCGGGCACAGATACGCAGTATTTT.

This clonotype appeared once. V and J are TRBV12-3 or TRBV12-4 and TRBJ2-7; D gene unclear. This CDR3 region has 12 residues. Trimming took 6 bases from V and 4 from J, leaving 10 bases between them. CDR3: CASSLQAYEQYF. The CDR3 region has the DNA TGTGCCAGCAGCCTACAAGCTTACGAGCAGTACTTC.

This clonotype was seen a few times. This rearrangement joins TRBV11-1 to TRBJ1-1; maybe TRBD1 (5 bases). The CDR3 is 14 amino acids. Germline-derived CDR1 and CDR2 are SGHAT and FQDESV (reference sequence). Trimming shortened V by 6 bases and J by 1 base, and 12 bases separated the two germline ends. CDR3 in DNA: TGTGCCAGCAGATCGACAGCCCAGAACACTGAAGCTTTCTTT. Amino acid sequence: CASRSTAQNTEAFF.

The rearrangement links TRBV20-1 to TRBJ1-1; the D gene is possibly TRBD1 (5 bases). Trimming shortened V by 3 bases and J by 1 base, and 6 bases separated the two germline ends. CDR3 size: 12 residues. Germline loops: CDR1 DFQATT, CDR2 SNEGSKA (reference sequence). For the CDR3, the DNA is TGCAGTGCTAGGCAGGGGAACACTGAAGCTTTCTTT. Translating it yields CSARQGNTEAFF.

CDR3 loop: CARAQSGQVNYGYTF. CDR3 nucleotides: TGTGCCAGAGCTCAAAGCGGGCAGGTTAACTATGGCTACACCTTC. The rearrangement uses TRBV11-3 and TRBJ1-2; D call uncertain. The germline V and J ends were trimmed by 9 bases and 1 base, with 18 bases remaining between them. The CDR3 covers 15 residues. From germline, CDR1 is SGHNT and CDR2 YENEEA.

V and J are TRBV21-1 and TRBJ1-2. TRBV21-1 is listed as a pseudogene. The CDR3 has 17 amino acids. The DNA of the CDR3 is TGTGCCAGCAGCAAAAGGTTTCTAGGGGAGGATAACTATGGCTACACCTTC. Translated: CASSKRFLGEDNYGYTF.

This clonotype has only a few counts. The chain has TRBV20-1 and TRBJ1-3; 8 bases line up with TRBD1. Germline V gives CDR1 DFQATT, CDR2 SNEGSKA (reference sequence). V trimming: 2 bases; J trimming: 0 bases; junction bases outside the gene matches: 9. The CDR3 runs 17 residues. The CDR3 sequence: CSARRRGQATSGNTIYF. The CDR3 DNA follows: TGCAGTGCTAGACGAAGGGGACAGGCGACCTCTGGAAACACCATATATTTT.

The DNA for the CDR3 is TGTGCCAGCGAGGCAGGGAGAAACCAGCCCCAGCATTTT. This gives the protein CASEAGRNQPQHF. The chain recombines TRBV2 with TRBJ1-5, with a tentative D call TRBD1 (5 bases). The CDR3 spans 13 residues. CDR1 is SNHLY and CDR2 is FYNNEI in the germline V gene. With 8 bases removed from V and 7 bases from J, the gap between germline ends came to 15 bases. The full variable domain, rest sourced from reference TRBV2 and TRBJ1-5, is EPEVTQTPSHQVTQMGQEVILRCVPISNHLYFYWYRQILGQKVEFLVSFYNNEISEKSEIFDDQFSVERPDGSNFTLKIRSTKLEDSAMYFCASEAGRNQPQHFGDGTRLSIL.

The chain has TRBV5-6 and TRBJ2-4; TRBD2 matches 8 bases. V was pared by 3 bases and J by 6 bases, with 11 bases of the junction left unmatched. The CDR3 is 16 residues long. CDR1 and CDR2 from the germline V gene are SGHDT and YYEEEE. The CDR3 region is CASSWQGTLAGNIQYF. The CDR3 DNA reads as TGTGCCAGCAGCTGGCAGGGAACCCTAGCGGGAAACATTCAGTACTTC.

The gene calls are TRBV2 and TRBJ2-3; D ambiguous. Germline loops: CDR1 SNHLY, CDR2 FYNNEI. The CDR3 loop spans 13 amino acids. V gave up 5 bases and J gave up 3 bases, with 9 bases separating them. The CDR3 DNA reads as TGTGCCAGCAGTCCAAGCATGACAGATACGCAGTATTTT. This gives the protein CASSPSMTDTQYF.

J is TRBJ1-1 and V is TRBV12-3 or TRBV12-4; D call uncertain. The V and J ends lost 3 bases and 7 bases respectively, with 12 bases between them. The CDR3 loop spans 13 amino acids. The CDR3 loop reads CASSLQGEGEAFF. For the CDR3, the DNA is TGTGCCAGCAGTTTGCAAGGTGAGGGTGAAGCTTTCTTT.

The chain joins TRBV6-1 to TRBJ1-2; D is undetermined. V shed 7 bases and J shed 2 bases, with 11 bases lying between them. Per the germline V gene, CDR1 is MNHNS and CDR2 is SASEGT. The CDR3 contains 13 residues. CDR3 sequence reads: CASIAGANYGYTF. The CDR3 region has the DNA TGTGCCAGCATCGCGGGCGCGAACTATGGCTACACCTTC.

This clonotype came up a few times. The chain recombines TRBV20-1 with TRBJ2-2; 13 bases map to TRBD2. CDR1 and CDR2 (germline): DFQATT, SNEGSKA (reference sequence). The length of the CDR3 is 16 residues. The V segment lost 3 bases and the J segment 5 bases; nucleotides outside the gene matches: 6. CDR3: CSASKLAGGRTGELFF. CDR3 in DNA: TGCAGTGCTAGCAAACTAGCGGGGGGGCGAACCGGGGAGCTGTTTTTT.

The chain joins TRBV30 to TRBJ1-2, with TRBD1 as a possible D gene (5 bases). The CDR3 length is 13 residues. Per the germline V gene, CDR1 is GTSNPN and CDR2 is SVGIG (reference sequence). Trimming pared 4 bases from V and 7 bases from J, leaving 16 bases between. CDR3 DNA sequence: TGTGCCTGGAACACACCTCTTAGGGGTGGCTACACCTTC. Translating it yields CAWNTPLRGGYTF. The full variable domain, completed using reference TRBV30 and TRBJ1-2, is SQTIHQWPATLVQPVGSPLSLECTVEGTSNPNLYWYRQAAGRGLQLLFYSVGIGQISSEVPQNLSASRPQDRQFILSSKKLLLSDSGFYLCAWNTPLRGGYTFGSGTRLTVV.

This clonotype rates as medium-sized. The chain combines TRBV7-9 with TRBJ1-5; D might be TRBD1 (6 bases). Trimming removed 5 bases at V and 0 bases at J, with 11 bases between. Looked up from germline, CDR1 is SEHNR and CDR2 is FQNEAQ (reference sequence). This CDR3 spans 15 amino acids. CDR3 nucleotides: TGTGCCAGCAGCCAAATGGACAGTAGCAATCAGCCCCAGCATTTT. It encodes CASSQMDSSNQPQHF.

By its share, this clonotype is medium-sized. The chain combines TRBV10-3 with TRBJ1-5; TRBD1 agrees at 9 bases. Germline CDR1 reads ENHRY; CDR2 reads SYGVKD. CDR3 length equals 16 residues. The junction had 10 bases not matched to a gene; V was cut back by 10 bases and J by 0 bases. The CDR3 DNA reads TGTGCCACCCATATCGGACAGGGGTCTAGCAATCAGCCCCAGCATTTT. This gives the protein CATHIGQGSSNQPQHF.

The chain has TRBV10-3 and TRBJ1-2; unclear D gene. CDR1 and CDR2 from the germline V gene are ENHRY and SYGVKD. Trimming removed 0 bases at V and 0 bases at J, with 2 bases between. The CDR3 consists of 13 residues. This CDR3 is CAISESANYGYTF. The CDR3 nucleotides read TGTGCCATCAGTGAGTCGGCTAACTATGGCTACACCTTC.

The chain couples TRBV5-1 to TRBJ1-1; 7 nucleotides agree with TRBD1. The CDR3 sequence is 14 residues long. The germline V gene has CDR1 SGHRS and CDR2 YFSETQ. With V trimmed by 5 bases and J by 1 base, 5 bases remained unmatched. Written as DNA, the CDR3 is TGCGCCAGCAGTTGGGGACAGACGAACACTGAAGCTTTCTTT. As protein: CASSWGQTNTEAFF.

The J gene is TRBJ1-6, the V gene TRBV7-2; 7 bases are a match to TRBD1. V lost 6 bases, J lost 8 bases, and 10 bases stayed unmatched. Germline CDR1 reads SGHTA; CDR2 reads FQGNSA. The CDR3 runs to 15 residues. Written as DNA, the CDR3 is TGTGCCAGCAGTGCTCGACAGGGCAGAGATTCACCCCTCCACTTT. This encodes CASSARQGRDSPLHF.

The genes are TRBV12-3 or TRBV12-4 and TRBJ2-7, with a tentative D call TRBD2 (5 bases). With 6 bases removed from V and 7 bases from J, the gap between germline ends came to 19 bases. There are 14 residues in the CDR3. This CDR3 is CASSPLARRAEQYF. For the CDR3, the DNA is TGTGCCAGCAGCCCGCTAGCTAGGCGCGCGGAGCAGTACTTC.

In DNA form, the CDR3 reads TGTGCCAGCAGAGCAGGGACTTCCAATCAGCCCCAGCATTTT. Translation gives CASRAGTSNQPQHF. The chain carries TRBV2 and TRBJ1-5; TRBD1 might be the D (5 bases). CDR3 length: 14 residues. From germline, CDR1 is SNHLY and CDR2 FYNNEI. Trimming shortened V by 6 bases and J by 3 bases, and 12 bases separated the two germline ends.